This TCR beta chain appears in the sequencing data of a study of blood T cell repertoires in COVID-19. Assay used: immunoSEQ multiplex PCR; TCRdb lists only in-frame clones, some missing. The table lists over 45,000 clones, 80% of them singletons. The CDR3 is made up of 12 amino acids. Germline V lookup: CDR1 LGHDT, CDR2 YNNKEL (reference sequence). V lost 3 bases to trimming and J lost 6 bases, with 9 bases between them. Material: peripheral blood. The gene calls are TRBV3-1 (or the pseudogene TRBV3-2) and TRBJ2-7; no reliable D call. This receptor was obtained from a man aged 55 to 70 with acute or convalescent COVID-19. The DNA of the CDR3 is TGTGCCAGCAGCCACTCCCCGGGCGAGCAGTACTTC. Amino acids: CASSHSPGEQYF.